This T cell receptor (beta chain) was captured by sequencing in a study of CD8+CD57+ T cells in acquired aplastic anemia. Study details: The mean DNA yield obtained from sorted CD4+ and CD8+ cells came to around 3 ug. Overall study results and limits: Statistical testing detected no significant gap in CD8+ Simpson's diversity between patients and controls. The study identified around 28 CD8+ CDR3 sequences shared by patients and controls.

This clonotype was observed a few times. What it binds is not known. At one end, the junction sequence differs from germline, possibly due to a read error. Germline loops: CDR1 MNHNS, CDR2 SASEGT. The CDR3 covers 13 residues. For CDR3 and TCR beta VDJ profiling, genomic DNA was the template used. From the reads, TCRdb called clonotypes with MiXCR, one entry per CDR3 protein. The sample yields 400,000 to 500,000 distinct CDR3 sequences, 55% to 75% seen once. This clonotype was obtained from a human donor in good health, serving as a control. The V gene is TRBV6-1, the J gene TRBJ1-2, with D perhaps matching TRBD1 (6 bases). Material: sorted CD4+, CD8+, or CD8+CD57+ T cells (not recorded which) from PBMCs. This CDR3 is CAISVGASYGYTF. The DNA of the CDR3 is TGTGCCATCAGTGTGGGGGCGAGCTATGGCTACACCTTC.